This T cell receptor beta chain was sequenced for a study of T cell clusters in autoimmune cytopenias. Study information: A median of roughly 54,000 TRB reads per sample yielded a median around 2,500 distinct clonotypes.

TRB was amplified from about 270 ng of peripheral blood genomic DNA per sample. Germline CDR1 SGHNT, CDR2 YYREEE (reference sequence). The CDR3 consists of 15 residues. This clonotype shows up as medium-sized (0.01 to 0.1%) by frequency. TRB rearrangements were amplified by touch-down multiplex PCR with mixed TRB-A/B primers. TCRdb reprocessed the multiplex PCR reads and stores each CDR3 protein as one record, lacking DNA. Recorded for this sample: thousands of distinct CDR3 sequences. The receptor was isolated from a human donor with an autoimmune cytopenia or autoimmune hepatitis (not recorded which). The sample taken for sequencing was peripheral blood. The chain employs TRBV5-4 and TRBJ1-2. The chain's CDR3 is CASSLDSGLTSGYTF.